This T cell receptor (beta chain) emerged from a study of blood T cell repertoires in COVID-19. Study overall: Whether acute or convalescent, the COVID-19 samples came from the United States, Italy and Spain. T cells, B-cell-depleted T cells, or PBMCs provided the cDNA or gDNA that served as material.

This clone has more than one count but fewer than ten. Repertoires were generated with immunoSEQ multiplex PCR, while TCRdb's copy carries only in-frame clones and drops some. The table shows fewer than 110,000 clones, with roughly 85% occurring only once. Germline CDR1 reads SGHTA; CDR2 reads FQGNSA. Trimming at V came to 3 bases and at J to 4 bases, leaving 13 bases not matched to a gene. The CDR3 has 18 amino acids. Sequences were obtained from peripheral blood. The TCR comes from a man aged 45-65 years in a cohort sampled during active COVID-19. The genes are TRBV7-2 and TRBJ2-7, with 12 bases lining up with TRBD2. CDR3 sequence: CASSFGLAGNGGDYEQYF. CDR3 coding DNA: TGTGCCAGCAGCTTTGGACTAGCGGGGAACGGCGGAGATTACGAGCAGTACTTC.